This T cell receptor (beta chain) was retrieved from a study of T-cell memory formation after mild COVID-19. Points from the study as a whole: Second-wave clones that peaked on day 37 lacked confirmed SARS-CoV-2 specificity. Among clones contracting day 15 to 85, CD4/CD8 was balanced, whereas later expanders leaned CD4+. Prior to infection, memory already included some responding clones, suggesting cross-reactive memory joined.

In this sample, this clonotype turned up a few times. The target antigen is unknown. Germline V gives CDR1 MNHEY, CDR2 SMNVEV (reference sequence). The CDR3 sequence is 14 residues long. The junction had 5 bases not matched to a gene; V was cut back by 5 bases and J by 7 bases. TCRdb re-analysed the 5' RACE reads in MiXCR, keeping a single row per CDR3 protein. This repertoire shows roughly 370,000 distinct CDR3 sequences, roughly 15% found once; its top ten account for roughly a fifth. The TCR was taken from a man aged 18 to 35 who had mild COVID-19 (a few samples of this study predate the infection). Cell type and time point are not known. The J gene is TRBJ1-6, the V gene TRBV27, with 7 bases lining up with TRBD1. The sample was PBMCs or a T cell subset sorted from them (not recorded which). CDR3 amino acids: CASSEGAGNSPLHF. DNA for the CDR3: TGTGCCAGCAGTGAGGGGGCTGGCAATTCACCCCTCCACTTT.